These T cell receptor beta chains were read from a single sample in a study of blood T cells in healthy people across ages. TCRdb redid the calling of the 5' RACE reads with MiXCR, one entry per CDR3 protein. The sample lists over 500,000 distinct CDR3 sequences, about 51% occurring once. The material sequenced was blood. Source of these receptors: an elderly woman in good health. CDR3s include the opening cysteine and the closing phenylalanine or tryptophan. A D gene is named only where the DNA matches it firmly. Clone size appears in some rows only: once, few, many, or a class for an expanded clone.

V gene	J gene	D gene	clone size	CDR3 DNA	CDR3 protein
TRBV6-2/TRBV6-3	TRBJ2-2	NA	few	TGTGCCAGCAGACCCGGGACGACAACCACCGGGGAGCTGTTTTTT	CASRPGTTTTGELFF
TRBV16	TRBJ2-7	NA	few	TGTGCCAGCAGCCAATTGGGTGAGGGGGAGCAGTACTTC	CASSQLGEGEQYF
TRBV10-3	TRBJ2-5	TRBD2	NA	TGTGCCATCAGCGACCTACTAGCGGGGGGCCGCCAAGAGACCCAGTACTTC	CAISDLLAGGRQETQYF
TRBV5-5	TRBJ1-1	NA	NA	TGTGCCAGCGCAGGACAGCCTACCATGAACACTGAAGCTTTCTTT	CASAGQPTMNTEAFF
TRBV20-1	TRBJ2-1	TRBD2	NA	TGCAGTGCTCCCCGAGCGGGAAATGAGCAGTTCTTC	CSAPRAGNEQFF
TRBV5-1	TRBJ2-3	NA	many	TGCGCCAGCAGCTTGGTAGTGGGGCTGAGCACAGATACGCAGTATTTT	CASSLVVGLSTDTQYF
TRBV4-1	TRBJ2-1	TRBD1	NA	TGCGCCAGCAGCCAAGGTTGGACAGGGTCCAATGAGCAGTTCTTC	CASSQGWTGSNEQFF
TRBV25-1	TRBJ1-2	TRBD1	once	TGTGCCAGCAGTGTCCGGACAGGGTGGTTAGTCTACACCTTC	CASSVRTGWLVYTF
TRBV12-3/TRBV12-4	TRBJ2-3	NA	NA	TGTGCCGGCAGCCATCTTAGCGGCAACACAGATACGCAGTATTTT	CAGSHLSGNTDTQYF
TRBV15	TRBJ2-7	NA	NA	TGTGCCACCAGCAGGCTCTCGGGACAACCCTACGAGCAGTACTTC	CATSRLSGQPYEQYF
TRBV12-3/TRBV12-4	TRBJ2-2	NA	NA	TGTGCCAGCAGCCTACAGGGATTCGACACCGGGGAGCTGTTTTTT	CASSLQGFDTGELFF
TRBV5-4	TRBJ2-5	TRBD2	NA	TGTGCCAGCAGCTTGGGCGTAGCGGGGGGGCCCCAAGAGACCCAGTACTTC	CASSLGVAGGPQETQYF